This T cell receptor (beta chain) was obtained from a study of T cells in Graves' hyperthyroidism and ophthalmopathy. From RNA transcripts, TCR beta CDR3 regions were amplified. The HTBI primer set served for first-round RT-PCR of the TCR CDR3. TCRdb analysed the multiplex PCR reads with MiXCR anew, one entry per CDR3 protein. The data contain around 34,000 distinct CDR3 sequences, 52% of them singletons. On this clonotype itself: Its antigen remains unidentified. Because the CDR3 is missing its conserved closing phenylalanine or tryptophan, this is likely a read error. The DNA is left out, because the CDR3 cannot be placed on it with certainty; the CDR3 is given as TCRdb lists it.

Study-wide points: Blood held most thyroid clonotypes expanded above 0.001 frequency.

The diagnoses drew upon clinical symptoms, serum thyroxine and TRAb, thyroid ultrasound and orbital computed tomography. PBMCs were collected from an approximately 9.2 ml volume of fresh peripheral blood. Sequencing was performed on blood. The clonotype was recovered from a woman in her 40s with Graves' ophthalmopathy.

This CDR3 is CASSFSGFPTGEQYS. The J gene is TRBJ2-7, the V gene TRBV5-1; the table gives TRBD1 as D, unverified against the DNA. CDR1 and CDR2 (germline): SGHRS, YFSETQ. Inclusive of both ends, the CDR3 amounts to 15 amino acids.